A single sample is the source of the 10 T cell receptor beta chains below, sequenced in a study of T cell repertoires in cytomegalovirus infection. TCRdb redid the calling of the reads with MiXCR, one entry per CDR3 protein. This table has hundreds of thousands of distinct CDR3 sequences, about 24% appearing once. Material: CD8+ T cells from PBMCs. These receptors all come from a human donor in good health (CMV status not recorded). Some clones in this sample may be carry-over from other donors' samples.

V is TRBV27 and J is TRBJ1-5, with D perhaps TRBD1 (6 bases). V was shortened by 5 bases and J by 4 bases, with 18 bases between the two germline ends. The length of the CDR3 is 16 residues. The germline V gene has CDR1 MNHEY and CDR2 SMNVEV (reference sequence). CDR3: CASSPDPTGSNQPQHF. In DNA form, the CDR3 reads TGTGCCAGCAGTCCTGACCCCACAGGGTCTAATCAGCCCCAGCATTTT.

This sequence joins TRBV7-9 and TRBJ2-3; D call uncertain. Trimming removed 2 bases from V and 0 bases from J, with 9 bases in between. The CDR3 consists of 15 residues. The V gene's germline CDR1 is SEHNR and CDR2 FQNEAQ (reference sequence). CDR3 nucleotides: TGTGCCAGCAGCTTACCCCAGCCGAGCACAGATACGCAGTATTTT. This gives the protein CASSLPQPSTDTQYF.

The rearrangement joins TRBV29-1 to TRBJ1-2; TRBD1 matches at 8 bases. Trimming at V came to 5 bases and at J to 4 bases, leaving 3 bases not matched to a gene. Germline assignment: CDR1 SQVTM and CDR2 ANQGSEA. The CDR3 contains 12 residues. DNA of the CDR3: TGCAGCGTTCAGGGGGCTGTCTATGGCTACACCTTC. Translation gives CSVQGAVYGYTF.

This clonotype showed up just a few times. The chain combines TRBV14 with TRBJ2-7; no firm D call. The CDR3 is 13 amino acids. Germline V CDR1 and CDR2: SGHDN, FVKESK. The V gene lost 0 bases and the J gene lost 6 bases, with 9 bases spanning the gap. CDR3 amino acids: CASSQEGRVEQYF. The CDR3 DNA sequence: TGTGCCAGCAGCCAAGAAGGCCGGGTCGAGCAGTACTTC.

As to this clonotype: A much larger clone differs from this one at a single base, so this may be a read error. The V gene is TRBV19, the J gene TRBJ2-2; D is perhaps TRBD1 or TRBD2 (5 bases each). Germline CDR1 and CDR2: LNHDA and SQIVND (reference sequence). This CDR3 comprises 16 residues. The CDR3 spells CASSITALVDTGERFF. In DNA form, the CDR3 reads TGTGCCAGTAGTATAACCGCTCTAGTGGACACCGGGGAGCGGTTTTTT.

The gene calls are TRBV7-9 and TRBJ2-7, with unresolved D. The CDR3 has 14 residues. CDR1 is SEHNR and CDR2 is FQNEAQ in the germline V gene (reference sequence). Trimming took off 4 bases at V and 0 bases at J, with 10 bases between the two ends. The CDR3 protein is CASSSPRASYEQYF. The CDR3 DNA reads TGTGCCAGCAGCTCTCCTCGGGCCTCCTACGAGCAGTACTTC.

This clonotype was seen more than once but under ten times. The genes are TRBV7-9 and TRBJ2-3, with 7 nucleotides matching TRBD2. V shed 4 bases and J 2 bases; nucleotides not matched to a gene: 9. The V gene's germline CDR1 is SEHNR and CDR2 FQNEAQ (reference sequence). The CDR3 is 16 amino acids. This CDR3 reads CASSSVLRETTDTQYF. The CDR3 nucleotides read TGTGCCAGCAGCTCCGTCTTGCGGGAGACCACAGATACGCAGTATTTT. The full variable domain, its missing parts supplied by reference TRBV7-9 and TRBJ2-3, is DTGVSQNPRHKITKRGQNVTFRCDPISEHNRLYWYRQTLGQGPEFLTYFQNEAQLEKSRLLSDRFSAERPKGSFSTLEIQRTEQGDSAMYLCASSSVLRETTDTQYFGPGTRLTVL.

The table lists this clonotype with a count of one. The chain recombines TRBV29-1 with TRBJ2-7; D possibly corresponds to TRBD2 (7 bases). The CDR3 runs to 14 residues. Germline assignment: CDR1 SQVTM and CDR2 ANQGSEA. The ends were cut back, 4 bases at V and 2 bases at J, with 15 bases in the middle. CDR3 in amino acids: CSVAAGAHTYEQYF. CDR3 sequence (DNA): TGCAGCGTTGCGGCGGGGGCGCACACCTACGAGCAGTACTTC.

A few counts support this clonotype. This CDR3 reads CASSPPAGYDLNEQFF. The CDR3 DNA reads as TGTGCCAGCTCACCACCGGCAGGGTATGACTTGAATGAGCAGTTCTTC. The chain uses TRBV18 and TRBJ2-1; perhaps TRBD1 as D (5 bases). Germline V gene lookup returns CDR1 KGHSH and CDR2 LQKENI. V shed 0 bases and J shed 7 bases, with 16 bases lying between them. CDR3 length equals 16 residues.

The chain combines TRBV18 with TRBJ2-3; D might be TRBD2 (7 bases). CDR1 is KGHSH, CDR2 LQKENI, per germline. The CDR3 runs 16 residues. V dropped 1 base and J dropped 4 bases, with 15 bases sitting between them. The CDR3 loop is CASSPREGVGADTQYF. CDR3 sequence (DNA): TGTGCCAGCTCACCACGGGAGGGGGTCGGCGCAGATACGCAGTATTTT.